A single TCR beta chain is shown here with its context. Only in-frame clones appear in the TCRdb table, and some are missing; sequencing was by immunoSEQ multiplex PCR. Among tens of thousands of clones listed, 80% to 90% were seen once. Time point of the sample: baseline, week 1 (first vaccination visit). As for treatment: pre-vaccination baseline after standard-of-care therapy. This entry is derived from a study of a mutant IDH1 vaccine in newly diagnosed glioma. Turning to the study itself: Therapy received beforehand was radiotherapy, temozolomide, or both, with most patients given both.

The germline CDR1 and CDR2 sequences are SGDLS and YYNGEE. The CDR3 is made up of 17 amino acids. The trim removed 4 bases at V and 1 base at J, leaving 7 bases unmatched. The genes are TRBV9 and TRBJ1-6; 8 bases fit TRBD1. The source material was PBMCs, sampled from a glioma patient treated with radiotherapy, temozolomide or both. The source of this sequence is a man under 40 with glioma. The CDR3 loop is CASSNRQGSSYNSPLHF. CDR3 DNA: TGTGCCAGCAGCAATCGACAGGGGAGTTCCTATAATTCACCCCTCCACTTT.